This T cell receptor beta chain was captured in a study of T cells in Graves' hyperthyroidism and ophthalmopathy. The CDR3 is 16 amino acids. The V gene end was trimmed by 5 bases and the J gene end by 2 bases; junction bases not matched to a gene: 9. Germline CDR1 MNHNS, CDR2 SASEGT. Study observations and caveats: From stable hyperthyroidism, ophthalmopathy was set apart by a 13 V-J model. Model output signaled ophthalmopathy a median roughly 6 months ahead of onset.

The diagnoses drew upon clinical symptoms, serum thyroxine and TRAb, thyroid ultrasound and orbital computed tomography. The PBMCs had their origin in 7.5 to 10 ml of fresh peripheral blood. This clonotype was seen at least ten times. As yet, its antigen is unknown. Amplified regions were TCR beta CDR3 sequences from RNA transcripts. Primed by the HTBI set, a first-round RT-PCR was run on the TCR CDR3. MiXCR, applied by TCRdb to the multiplex PCR reads, yields one record per CDR3 protein. The sample carries 250,000 to 400,000 distinct CDR3 sequences, roughly 15% recorded once. This chain uses TRBV6-1 with TRBJ1-5; 7 bases fit TRBD1. The receptor was isolated from a woman aged 40-49 years with Graves' ophthalmopathy. The sequencing sample was made of blood. Here the CDR3 DNA reads TGTGCCAGCAGTTTCACAGGGGTTTATGGCAATCAGCCCCAGCATTTT. This gives the protein CASSFTGVYGNQPQHF.